Listed here is a single TCR beta chain. The antigen is not known. The data stem from a study of shared clonotypes between healthy human individuals. Overall study: Every donor yielded three CD4 naive, three CD4 memory, two CD8 naive and one CD8 memory plate.

The material for each subset, its genomic DNA, was split evenly across several immunoSEQ plates. Libraries were prepared by immunoSEQ multiplex PCR; TCRdb keeps only in-frame clonotypes and omits some of them. The sample lists around 940,000 clones, approximately 80% seen once, with around 1.4% in the top ten. Study conclusions and caveats: With few donors, the genetic and exposure-history diversity represented was limited. Several donors showed sharing of approximately 5% of naive CD4 clonotypes.

The CDR3 is 13 residues long. Germline loops: CDR1 MDHEN, CDR2 SYDVKM. V was clipped by 5 bases and J by 4 bases, with 9 bases between them. The receptor was isolated from a man aged 18-30 years in good health. The chain uses TRBV28 and TRBJ2-1; D gene ambiguous. The specimen sequenced was memory CD4+ T cells sorted from blood. Subset in this sample: CD45RA-negative fraction. The CDR3: CASSLSQYNEQFF. In DNA form, the CDR3 reads TGTGCCAGCAGTCTATCCCAATACAATGAGCAGTTCTTC.